A single sample gave rise to the 15 T cell receptor beta chains below, sequenced in a study of blood T cell repertoires in COVID-19. Sequencing was performed with immunoSEQ multiplex PCR; in TCRdb, only in-frame clones are kept and a portion is missing. The table includes about 270,000 clones, about 83% detected once. The material sequenced was peripheral blood. The receptors were sampled from a woman aged 50 to 65 who had recovered from COVID-19.

This chain links TRBV7-3 with TRBJ1-1; no definite D call. The V and J ends lost 5 bases and 0 bases respectively, with 19 bases between them. This CDR3 contains 17 residues. Germline values: CDR1 SGHTA, CDR2 FQGTGA. The CDR3 DNA follows: TGTGCCAGCAGCCGACGGGCGGCGGGCTACATGAACACTGAAGCTTTCTTT. It yields the protein CASSRRAAGYMNTEAFF.

The V call is TRBV4-2, the J call TRBJ1-4; 10 positions match TRBD1. The CDR3 is 16 residues long. Germline values: CDR1 LGHNA, CDR2 YNFKEQ. The trim removed 4 bases at V and 5 bases at J, leaving 7 bases unmatched. The CDR3 DNA is TGTGCCAGCAGCCGAGTGTCGGGACAGGGGAATGAAAAACTGTTTTTT. Its translation: CASSRVSGQGNEKLFF.

The CDR3 region has the DNA TGTGCCAGCAGTTTAAACTCGGGGGGTAACACTGAAGCTTTCTTT. Amino acid sequence: CASSLNSGGNTEAFF. The chain joins TRBV28 to TRBJ1-1, with a tentative D call TRBD1 (5 bases). Germline CDR1 MDHEN, CDR2 SYDVKM. This CDR3 has 15 amino acids. V was cut by 2 bases and J by 2 bases, with 12 bases left in between.

Written as DNA, the CDR3 is TGTGCCAGCGGGCGATCCTACGAGCAGTACTTC. It is translated as CASGRSYEQYF. This chain joins TRBV3-1 (or the pseudogene TRBV3-2) and TRBJ2-7; no firm D call. This CDR3 has 11 amino acids. V was shortened by 8 bases and J by 1 base, with 6 bases between the two germline ends. The germline gives CDR1 LGHDT, CDR2 YNNKEL (reference sequence).

V gene TRBV18 combines with J gene TRBJ1-2; TRBD1 is a possible D gene (6 bases). The CDR3 has 15 residues. Trimming removed 3 bases from V and 3 bases from J, with 14 bases in between. Germline V gene sequence: CDR1 KGHSH, CDR2 LQKENI. DNA of the CDR3: TGTGCCAGCTCACCCGAACAGGGCGGGTACTATGGCTACACCTTC. It translates to CASSPEQGGYYGYTF.

The chain carries TRBV6-5 and TRBJ1-6, with 7 bases aligning to TRBD1. Germline CDR1 reads MNHEY; CDR2 reads SVGAGI. The CDR3 runs 15 residues. The J segment lost 10 bases and the V segment lost 6 bases, leaving 12 bases of the junction unmatched. The CDR3 bases are TGTGCCAGCAGCAAACAACAGGGGACGGGATCACCCCTCCACTTT. Translation: CASSKQQGTGSPLHF.

This clone was seen a few times. This rearrangement joins TRBV19 to TRBJ1-2, with D maybe TRBD1 (6 bases). Germline V CDR1 and CDR2: LNHDA, SQIVND (reference sequence). V gave up 6 bases and J gave up 3 bases, with 23 bases separating them. There are 17 residues in the CDR3. The CDR3, as DNA: TGTGCCAGTAGCCTGGAGGCGGGGGGGGCGCGGTACTATGGCTACACCTTC. This codes for CASSLEAGGARYYGYTF.

This chain links TRBV6-1 with TRBJ1-1, with 12 bases lining up with TRBD1. The germline CDR1 and CDR2 sequences are MNHNS and SASEGT. The CDR3 spans 15 residues. Trimming took 0 bases from V and 11 from J; bases not matched to a gene: 7. For the CDR3, the DNA is TGTGCCAGCAGTGAAGCGGGGGGACAGGGGGCTAGGGCTTTCTTT. Translating it yields CASSEAGGQGARAFF.

This chain links TRBV5-1 with TRBJ2-5; 11 positions match TRBD2. Looked up from germline, CDR1 is SGHRS and CDR2 is YFSETQ. The CDR3 runs to 17 residues. V lost 0 bases to trimming and J lost 2 bases; unmatched junction nucleotides: 6. CDR3 coding DNA: TGCGCCAGCAGCTTGGGACTAGCGGGATATCTACAAGAGACCCAGTACTTC. The encoded protein is CASSLGLAGYLQETQYF. Full variable domain (missing parts from reference TRBV5-1 and TRBJ2-5): KAGVTQTPRYLIKTRGQQVTLSCSPISGHRSVSWYQQTPGQGLQFLFEYFSETQRNKGNFPGRFSGRQFSNSRSEMNVSTLELGDSALYLCASSLGLAGYLQETQYFGPGTRLLVL.

This clone was seen only a few times. The rearrangement links TRBV11-2 to TRBJ1-3; D remains ambiguous. Germline V gene lookup returns CDR1 SGHAT and CDR2 FQNNGV. The CDR3 spans 16 residues. The germline V and J ends were trimmed by 5 bases and 0 bases, with 14 bases remaining between them. CDR3 protein: CASSQHSGISGNTIYF. The CDR3 nucleotides read TGTGCCAGCAGCCAACACTCGGGGATCTCTGGAAACACCATATATTTT.

The chain employs TRBV6-2 or TRBV6-3 and TRBJ2-7, with D possibly TRBD2 on 5 matching bases. V was trimmed by 2 bases and J by 4 bases, leaving 21 bases between them. The CDR3 runs to 17 residues. The germline V gene has CDR1 MNHEY and CDR2 SVGEGT. Here the CDR3 DNA reads TGTGCCAGCAGTTACCCTGCCCTCGTACGGGATCCATACGAGCAGTACTTC. Translating gives CASSYPALVRDPYEQYF.

The count of this clone is one. V is TRBV5-1 and J is TRBJ2-7; D is possibly TRBD1 (6 bases). Germline V gene sequence: CDR1 SGHRS, CDR2 YFSETQ. V was trimmed by 7 bases and J by 13 bases, leaving 21 bases between them. The CDR3 runs 12 residues. CDR3 residues: CASHGMGDKIYF. Here the CDR3 DNA reads TGCGCCAGCCATGGGATGGGGGACAAAATCTACTTC. Based on the CDR3 plus reference TRBV5-1 and TRBJ2-7, the full variable domain is KAGVTQTPRYLIKTRGQQVTLSCSPISGHRSVSWYQQTPGQGLQFLFEYFSETQRNKGNFPGRFSGRQFSNSRSEMNVSTLELGDSALYLCASHGMGDKIYFGPGTRLTVT.

The chain employs TRBV27 and TRBJ2-3, with 11 bases that match TRBD2. This CDR3 has 16 amino acids. Trimming cost V 5 bases and J 3 bases; bases outside gene matches: 7. Germline V gene data show CDR1 as MNHEY and CDR2 as SMNVEV (reference sequence). Here the CDR3 DNA reads TGTGCCAGCAGTGATAGACTAGCGGGAATGACAGATACGCAGTATTTT. This translates into CASSDRLAGMTDTQYF.

This clone was detected only a few times. The chain links TRBV10-1 to TRBJ1-1; D perhaps matches TRBD1 (6 bases). The germline CDR1 and CDR2 sequences are WNHNN and SYGVQD (reference sequence). V was shortened by 3 bases and J by 1 base, with 9 bases between the two germline ends. The CDR3 contains 14 residues. CDR3 protein: CASSERGRNTEAFF. Here the CDR3 DNA reads TGCGCCAGCAGTGAAAGGGGGAGGAACACTGAAGCTTTCTTT.

Regarding this clone: The sample has other DNA sequences that encode this CDR3 too. V and J are TRBV5-1 and TRBJ1-1; 7 nucleotides match TRBD1. Trimming cost V 1 base and J 2 bases; bases outside gene matches: 5. CDR3 length: 15 residues. Germline CDR1 is SGHRS and CDR2 is YFSETQ. Here the CDR3 DNA reads TGCGCCAGCAGCTTGCGGACAGGCCTCAACACTGAAGCTTTCTTT. Its protein is CASSLRTGLNTEAFF.